A selection of T cell receptor beta chains follows, all from one sample in a study of blood T cell repertoires in COVID-19. Using immunoSEQ multiplex PCR, the repertoire was profiled, and TCRdb retains in-frame clones only, with some absent. The top ten clones hold less than 15% of a sample with 250,000 to 300,000 clones, around 85% of them seen once. Sequenced input: peripheral blood. The receptors here all came from a woman aged 25-40 years with COVID-19, enrolled during active disease. The CDR3 runs from the conserved cysteine through the conserved F or W. The D gene is left open where the match is weak. Size is stated for part of the rows, as once, few or many counts, or as a class when the clone is expanded.

D gene | clone size | J gene | V gene | CDR3 protein | CDR3 DNA
- | once | TRBJ1-1 | TRBV18 | CASSPNRQGSEAFF | TGTGCCAGCTCACCAAATCGCCAGGGATCTGAAGCTTTCTTT
TRBD2 | - | TRBJ2-5 | TRBV12-5 | CASAPAGGQETQYF | TGTGCTAGTGCCCCTGCGGGGGGGCAAGAGACCCAGTACTTC
TRBD1 | - | TRBJ2-5 | TRBV29-1 | CSVEDNRGTQYF | TGCAGCGTTGAAGATAACAGGGGGACCCAGTACTTC
TRBD2 | - | TRBJ2-3 | TRBV7-6 | CASSSISGATDTQYF | TGTGCCAGCAGCTCCATTAGCGGGGCCACAGATACGCAGTATTTT
- | once | TRBJ1-1 | TRBV21-1 | CASSKVPADSPNTEAFF | TGTGCCAGCAGCAAAGTTCCGGCGGACAGCCCGAACACTGAAGCTTTCTTT
- | once | TRBJ2-7 | TRBV5-1 | CASSPDRSSYEQYF | TGCGCCAGCAGCCCCGACCGGAGCTCCTACGAGCAGTACTTC
TRBD2 | - | TRBJ2-4 | TRBV5-1 | CASGTSGNIRTIAKNIQYF | TGCGCCAGTGGGACTAGCGGGAATATCCGGACGATAGCCAAAAACATTCAGTACTTC
- | - | TRBJ2-5 | TRBV3-1/TRBV3-2 | CASSQSWPGTQYF | TGTGCCAGCAGCCAATCTTGGCCGGGGACCCAGTACTTC
TRBD2 | - | TRBJ2-7 | TRBV27 | CASSNSGGYEQYF | TGTGCCAGCAGTAATAGCGGGGGCTACGAGCAGTACTTC
TRBD2 | - | TRBJ2-1 | TRBV5-1 | CASSLGLAAYNEQFF | TGCGCCAGCAGCTTGGGACTAGCGGCCTACAATGAGCAGTTCTTC
- | - | TRBJ2-2 | TRBV27 | CASGPAGPGISGTGELFF | TGTGCCAGCGGGCCGGCAGGGCCTGGGATAAGTGGCACCGGGGAGCTGTTTTTT
- | - | TRBJ2-3 | TRBV7-9 | CASSPIMGRTDTQYF | TGTGCCAGCAGCCCGATCATGGGGCGCACAGATACGCAGTATTTT
- | - | TRBJ2-1 | TRBV11-3 | CASSRVHGTIKWGEQFF | TGTGCCAGCAGCAGAGTCCACGGGACAATCAAATGGGGTGAGCAGTTCTTC
- | - | TRBJ1-2 | TRBV4-1 | CASSQARGFGYGYTF | TGCGCCAGCAGCCAGGCCAGGGGATTCGGCTATGGCTACACCTTC
TRBD1 | - | TRBJ1-2 | TRBV5-1 | CASSSQPGQGNGYTF | TGCGCCAGCAGCTCCCAACCGGGACAGGGGAATGGCTACACCTTC
TRBD1 | - | TRBJ1-2 | TRBV11-2 | CASSLKDRHYGYTF | TGTGCCAGCAGCTTAAAGGACAGGCACTATGGCTACACCTTC
- | - | TRBJ1-2 | TRBV5-1 | CASSSVWAGDGYTF | TGCGCCAGCAGCTCGGTCTGGGCAGGGGACGGCTACACCTTC
TRBD1 | - | TRBJ1-2 | TRBV30 | CAWSPGQGLGGYTF | TGTGCCTGGTCTCCGGGACAGGGGCTTGGGGGCTACACCTTC
TRBD1 | - | TRBJ1-2 | TRBV23-1 | CASSQGQGDYGYTF | TGCGCCAGCAGTCAAGGTCAGGGGGACTATGGCTACACCTTC
- | - | TRBJ2-1 | TRBV3-1/TRBV3-2 | CASSQDLTGYEQFF | TGTGCCAGCAGCCAAGATCTTACGGGGTATGAGCAGTTCTTC
TRBD1 | - | TRBJ2-7 | TRBV19 | CASSKGQQTYEQYF | TGTGCCAGTAGTAAGGGACAGCAGACCTACGAGCAGTACTTC
TRBD2 | - | TRBJ2-7 | TRBV19 | CASRPLDRDYYEQYF | TGTGCCAGTAGACCCCTCGACCGGGACTACTACGAGCAGTACTTC
- | - | TRBJ1-2 | TRBV2 | CASNFRTALTGGYTF | TGTGCCAGCAATTTTCGGACAGCCCTAACGGGTGGCTACACCTTC
- | once | TRBJ2-3 | TRBV11-2 | CASSLLGRPDTQYF | TGTGCCAGCAGCTTATTAGGCAGGCCAGATACGCAGTATTTT
- | - | TRBJ2-3 | TRBV9 | CASSPLGGVPDTQYF | TGTGCCAGCAGCCCCTTAGGGGGGGTTCCAGATACGCAGTATTTT
TRBD1 | - | TRBJ2-7 | TRBV6-5 | CASRIRGRLTEQYF | TGTGCCAGCAGGATCAGGGGGCGCTTGACCGAGCAGTACTTC
TRBD2 | - | TRBJ2-6 | TRBV4-1 | CASSQVLAGPSGANVLTF | TGCGCCAGCAGCCAAGTACTAGCGGGGCCCTCTGGGGCCAACGTCCTGACTTTC
TRBD1 | - | TRBJ1-2 | TRBV2 | CASRNTGANYGYTF | TGTGCCAGCAGAAATACAGGGGCTAACTATGGCTACACCTTC
TRBD1 | - | TRBJ1-2 | TRBV5-5 | CASSLLKSGQGGGYTF | TGTGCCAGCAGCTTACTAAAGTCGGGACAGGGAGGTGGCTACACCTTC
TRBD2 | - | TRBJ2-3 | TRBV5-1 | CASSTTSGVRDTQYF | TGCGCCAGCAGCACCACTAGCGGGGTGAGAGATACGCAGTATTTT
TRBD1 | - | TRBJ2-7 | TRBV9 | CASSKGQGSYEQYF | TGTGCCAGCAGCAAAGGACAGGGGTCCTACGAGCAGTACTTC
TRBD2 | - | TRBJ2-1 | TRBV9 | CASSVPSGGAIEQFF | TGTGCCAGCAGCGTACCTAGCGGGGGGGCCATTGAGCAGTTCTTC